This record covers a single T cell receptor beta chain. This clone was counted a few times. It lacks a known antigen. Base qualities are not recorded, but no much larger clone differs from it by a single base. These data are taken from a study of radiation and T cells in renal cell carcinoma (dated by TCRdb to the early 2020s). In terms of the full investigation: TCR beta sequencing covered 53 samples in total, comprising some 25 tumors and about 27 peripheral blood samples. The final blood draw took place at 4 weeks after radiation, the same time as nephrectomy. In the 40 to 55 samples combined, about 4 million unique CDR3 nucleotide sequences were found, encoding roughly 2,500,000 unique CDR3 amino acid sequences. General findings and caveats noted by the study authors: With a single-armed trial design, the study had no way to address how radiation dose or scheduling affects the TCR repertoire. In blood, the top tumor clonotypes increased from baseline to 2 weeks after radiation and then shrank by 4 weeks, which suggests a temporary expansion of tumor-resident clones. Changes in the blood repertoire were not tracked past 4 weeks after treatment. No pretreatment tumor biopsies were available, so the baseline intratumoral presence of clonotypes could not be determined.

TCR beta libraries were generated from genomic DNA with the immunoSEQ kit, following the manufacturer's recommendations. Library preparation used a first multiplex PCR with proprietary primers, then a second PCR adding unique barcodes, with bead cleanups after each round. A kit-provided positive control reaction and a negative control reaction were included in every sample batch. The final libraries were assessed on an Agilent 4200 TapeStation D1000 ScreenTape, pooled by volume, and quantified by qPCR. Sequencing was performed on an Illumina NextSeq500 with a MidOutput 150-cycle cartridge, and 156 Read1 and 15 Index1 cycles were run with kit custom primers. The pooled library was loaded at 0.8 to 1 pM, with an approximately 20% PhiX control spiked in. Per the original workflow: Vendor-processed data were analyzed in R, and a clonotype was defined as all T cells sharing the same CDR3 nucleotide sequence. For clone abundance analyses, frequencies were normalized to the 10,000 most abundant clones per sample. Before analysis, public T cell clones were removed, and these numbered fewer than five per sample on average. An abundance difference of at least 32-fold between compartments was the criterion for calling clonotypes tumor-enriched or baseline blood-enriched. A beta-binomial differential abundance model was applied to find clonotypes that expanded or contracted between blood time points. Tumor-blood repertoire similarity was measured with the Baroni-Urbani and Buser coefficient, and group comparisons used two-tailed Wilcoxon tests in R. TCRdb stores this immuneACCESS table with in-frame sequences only. Part of the clones is absent; in the studies checked, under half of the shortfall reflects unresolved V genes, and no reason is known for the rest. V and J calls and clone size are those listed in that table; D and trimming were worked out from the DNA. The sample table shows over 120,000 clones, and 70% to 90% are seen once. 17% of the sample lies in the top ten.

Ends trimmed: V by 6 bases, J by 6 bases; bases unmatched to a gene: 7. In the germline V gene, CDR1 corresponds to MDHEN and CDR2 to SYDVKM. From its cysteine to its phenylalanine, the CDR3 spans 14 amino acids. The read is trimmed to its CDR3 DNA, 42 bases read in frame from base 1. The time point tag for this specimen amounts to: blood 4 weeks post-SBRT, at nephrectomy. Interpreted using the paper, the treatment or condition label stands for: 15 Gy SBRT to primary tumor, nephrectomy 4 weeks later. The samples were obtained from a clinical trial, where primary renal cell carcinomas were treated with 15 Gy stereotactic body radiation therapy and then removed by nephrectomy 4 weeks afterward. To track tumor-enriched clonotypes, serial peripheral blood was sampled from radiation-treated patients at baseline and at 2 weeks and 4 weeks after SBRT. Every patient had renal cell carcinoma of clear cell pathology. The QIAamp DNA Blood Mini Kit (Qiagen) was used to prepare genomic DNA for TCR sequencing. Samples were included in the analyses only if all quality control checks were passed.

Material: blood, obtained from a patient whose treatment included radiotherapy and nephrectomy. The chain links TRBV28 with TRBJ1-4, with 7 middle bases fitting TRBD1. This clonotype was sampled from a woman between 45 and 60 years old with renal cell carcinoma. The sequenced DNA: TGTGCCAGCAGAGTCAGGGGGGGGCATGAAAAACTGTTTTTT. Its translation is CASRVRGGHEKLFF. Reference TRBV28 and TRBJ1-4 proteins supply the regions before and after the CDR3; the full variable domain is: DVKVTQSSRYLVKRTGEKVFLECVQDMDHENMFWYRQDPGLGLRLIYFSYDVKMKEKGDIPEGYSVSREKKERFSLILESASTNQTSMYLCASRVRGGHEKLFFGSGTQLSVL.